This section outlines one T cell receptor (beta chain) sequence together with its context. Its target is unknown. The lymph nodes were axillary draining lymph nodes from breast cancer patients. The V gene end was trimmed by 3 bases and the J gene end by 6 bases; junction bases not matched to a gene: 4. Germline V gene lookup returns CDR1 KGHSH and CDR2 LQKENI. CDR3 length: 13 residues. The sample is drawn from a study of breast tumors, draining lymph nodes, adjacent tissues. General observations from the study: Data fit most tumor T cells coming from lymph node, expanding in tumor. Tumor repertoires ranked between lymph nodes and nontumor tissue in diversity, with V and J gene preferences. Data only fit, rather than demonstrated, lymph node origin of most tumor T cells.

TCRdb used MiXCR to reprocess the multiplex PCR reads, holding one entry per CDR3 protein. The data hold about 230,000 distinct CDR3 sequences, with 32% observed a single time. Sequenced material: axillary lymph node tissue. The sequence derives from a female donor with breast cancer. Some clones in this sample may be carry-over from other donors' samples. This chain uses TRBV18 with TRBJ2-7; 8 bases are a match to TRBD2. CDR3 sequence reads: CASSPGLACEQYF. CDR3 bases: TGTGCCAGCTCACCCGGACTAGCCTGCGAGCAGTACTTC.